A selection of T cell receptor beta chains follows, all from one sample in a study of cytomegalovirus exposure and HLA in healthy donors. TCRdb keeps only in-frame clones here, not all; method: immunoSEQ multiplex PCR. The sample lists 150,000 or so clones, just under 80% occurring once. Specimen: PBMCs. The receptors derive from a woman aged 50 to 60 in good health and CMV-seropositive. CDR3s include the opening cysteine and the closing phenylalanine or tryptophan. The order of the fields is J gene, V gene, clone size, CDR3 length, D gene, CDR3 DNA, CDR3 protein. The D gene is left open where the match is weak. Some rows have no size entry. The others give once, few or many, or a class for an expanded clone.

J gene: TRBJ2-3
V gene: TRBV19
clone size: NA
CDR3 length: 17
D gene: TRBD2
CDR3 DNA: TGTGCCAGTAGTACGCGACCCGGACTAGCGGCCACAGATACGCAGTATTTT
CDR3 protein: CASSTRPGLAATDTQYF

J gene: TRBJ2-5
V gene: TRBV5-1
clone size: NA
CDR3 length: 15
D gene: TRBD2
CDR3 DNA: TGCGCCAGCAGCTTGGTCCGGGAGGTCCCAGAGACCCAGTACTTC
CDR3 protein: CASSLVREVPETQYF

J gene: TRBJ1-2
V gene: TRBV6-1
clone size: NA
CDR3 length: 14
D gene: NA
CDR3 DNA: TGTGTCAGCAGTGGCGCCAGGGCAGACTATGGCTACACCTTC
CDR3 protein: CVSSGARADYGYTF

J gene: TRBJ1-2
V gene: TRBV7-2
clone size: NA
CDR3 length: 12
D gene: NA
CDR3 DNA: TGTGCCAGCAGCTCCAACCAGTATGGCTACACCTTC
CDR3 protein: CASSSNQYGYTF

J gene: TRBJ2-1
V gene: TRBV30
clone size: NA
CDR3 length: 13
D gene: NA
CDR3 DNA: TGTGCCTGGAGCGGAGGGCCCTACAATGAGCAGTTCTTC
CDR3 protein: CAWSGGPYNEQFF

J gene: TRBJ2-6
V gene: TRBV9
clone size: few
CDR3 length: 14
D gene: NA
CDR3 DNA: TGTGCCAGCAGCGCGTTTACTGGGGCCAACGGCCTGACTTTC
CDR3 protein: CASSAFTGANGLTF

J gene: TRBJ1-3
V gene: TRBV27
clone size: NA
CDR3 length: 16
D gene: TRBD1
CDR3 DNA: TGTGCCAGCAGACCAGGGGGCTCTTTGTCTGGAAACACCATATATTTT
CDR3 protein: CASRPGGSLSGNTIYF

J gene: TRBJ2-7
V gene: TRBV10-2
clone size: few
CDR3 length: 13
D gene: NA
CDR3 DNA: TGCGCCAGCAGTGAGGGAGGGTACTACGAGCAGTACTTC
CDR3 protein: CASSEGGYYEQYF

J gene: TRBJ1-2
V gene: TRBV18
clone size: few
CDR3 length: 17
D gene: TRBD1
CDR3 DNA: TGTGCCAGCTCACGACGGGACAGGGGGAAAGGCTATGCCGGCTACACCTTC
CDR3 protein: CASSRRDRGKGYAGYTF

J gene: TRBJ1-5
V gene: TRBV27
clone size: NA
CDR3 length: 14
D gene: NA
CDR3 DNA: TGTGCCAGCGGACCCGGACGGGGGGATCAGCCCCAGCATTTT
CDR3 protein: CASGPGRGDQPQHF

J gene: TRBJ2-7
V gene: TRBV7-2
clone size: NA
CDR3 length: 15
D gene: NA
CDR3 DNA: TGTGCCAGCAGCTTAGCTGGTAAACGGGGCTACGAGCAGTACTTC
CDR3 protein: CASSLAGKRGYEQYF

J gene: TRBJ2-7
V gene: TRBV5-5
clone size: NA
CDR3 length: 13
D gene: NA
CDR3 DNA: TGTGCCAGCCGTGTCCAGGAAGATTACGAGCAGTACTTC
CDR3 protein: CASRVQEDYEQYF

J gene: TRBJ2-4
V gene: TRBV28
clone size: NA
CDR3 length: 14
D gene: NA
CDR3 DNA: TGTGCCAGCAGCACGGGGATAGCCAAAAACATTCAGTACTTC
CDR3 protein: CASSTGIAKNIQYF

J gene: TRBJ1-2
V gene: TRBV30
clone size: NA
CDR3 length: 16
D gene: NA
CDR3 DNA: TGTGCCTGGAGGGGAGGATTGGGTTTTGCGGACTATGGCTACACCTTC
CDR3 protein: CAWRGGLGFADYGYTF

J gene: TRBJ2-7
V gene: TRBV9
clone size: NA
CDR3 length: 16
D gene: TRBD2
CDR3 DNA: TGTGCCAGCAGCGTGACTAGCGGGTTGGGGGGGAGCGAGCAGTACTTC
CDR3 protein: CASSVTSGLGGSEQYF

J gene: TRBJ1-1
V gene: TRBV10-3
clone size: NA
CDR3 length: 16
D gene: TRBD1
CDR3 DNA: TGTGCCATCAGTGAGTCAGGACAGGGGGCGGGAACTGAAGCTTTCTTT
CDR3 protein: CAISESGQGAGTEAFF

J gene: TRBJ2-7
V gene: TRBV7-9
clone size: NA
CDR3 length: 12
D gene: NA
CDR3 DNA: TGTGCCAGCGCTCAGGCAGCCTACGAGCAGTACTTC
CDR3 protein: CASAQAAYEQYF

J gene: TRBJ1-5
V gene: TRBV7-9
clone size: NA
CDR3 length: 18
D gene: TRBD1
CDR3 DNA: TGTGCCAGCAGCTTAGCGCAATCAACGGGACAGAACAATCAGCCCCAGCATTTT
CDR3 protein: CASSLAQSTGQNNQPQHF

J gene: TRBJ1-2
V gene: TRBV2
clone size: NA
CDR3 length: 13
D gene: TRBD1
CDR3 DNA: TGTGCCAGCAGGCTCCGGGACAGCTATGGCTACACCTTC
CDR3 protein: CASRLRDSYGYTF

J gene: TRBJ1-1
V gene: TRBV19
clone size: NA
CDR3 length: 18
D gene: NA
CDR3 DNA: TGTGCCAGTAGTATGGAGGCCCAGGCGAGTGGTGTGGACACTGAAGCTTTCTTT
CDR3 protein: CASSMEAQASGVDTEAFF

J gene: TRBJ1-1
V gene: TRBV28
clone size: NA
CDR3 length: 15
D gene: NA
CDR3 DNA: TGTGCCAGCAGTTTGTCGCCGGGGACAAACACTGAAGCCTTCTTT
CDR3 protein: CASSLSPGTNTEAFF

J gene: TRBJ1-6
V gene: TRBV6-5
clone size: NA
CDR3 length: 12
D gene: NA
CDR3 DNA: TGTGCCAGCAACCAGGGAGGTTCACCCCTCCACTTT
CDR3 protein: CASNQGGSPLHF

J gene: TRBJ2-3
V gene: TRBV6-6
clone size: NA
CDR3 length: 16
D gene: TRBD1
CDR3 DNA: TGTGCCAGCAGTTACGGACAGGGGGTGAGGACAGATACGCAGTATTTT
CDR3 protein: CASSYGQGVRTDTQYF

J gene: TRBJ1-2
V gene: TRBV2
clone size: NA
CDR3 length: 15
D gene: NA
CDR3 DNA: TGTGCCAGCAGTGAACTTAGGACAAAAAACTATGGCTACACCTTC
CDR3 protein: CASSELRTKNYGYTF

J gene: TRBJ2-7
V gene: TRBV10-1
clone size: NA
CDR3 length: 13
D gene: TRBD1
CDR3 DNA: TGCGCCAGCACACCGGGACAGGCCTACGAGCAGTACTTC
CDR3 protein: CASTPGQAYEQYF

J gene: TRBJ2-2
V gene: TRBV2
clone size: NA
CDR3 length: 15
D gene: NA
CDR3 DNA: TGTGCCAGCAGAGACTACGGGGGTTTCACCGGGGAGCTGTTTTTT
CDR3 protein: CASRDYGGFTGELFF

J gene: TRBJ1-3
V gene: TRBV4-2
clone size: NA
CDR3 length: 17
D gene: NA
CDR3 DNA: TGTGCCAGCAGCCAAGATGGACACTTACTCTCTGGAAACACCATATATTTT
CDR3 protein: CASSQDGHLLSGNTIYF

J gene: TRBJ2-2
V gene: TRBV7-2
clone size: few
CDR3 length: 16
D gene: NA
CDR3 DNA: TGTGCCAGCAGCTTAGAAGCGTGGAGTATCACCGGGGAGCTGTTTTTT
CDR3 protein: CASSLEAWSITGELFF

J gene: TRBJ1-1
V gene: TRBV6-1
clone size: NA
CDR3 length: 14
D gene: NA
CDR3 DNA: TGTGCCAGCGGAGGGGTAGCGGAGAACACTGAAGCTTTCTTT
CDR3 protein: CASGGVAENTEAFF

J gene: TRBJ2-3
V gene: TRBV18
clone size: NA
CDR3 length: 15
D gene: TRBD1
CDR3 DNA: TGTGCCAGCTCACCCCGGGACAGGGGAATAGATACGCAGTATTTT
CDR3 protein: CASSPRDRGIDTQYF

J gene: TRBJ2-7
V gene: TRBV6-5
clone size: NA
CDR3 length: 12
D gene: TRBD1
CDR3 DNA: TGTGCCAGCACTGGACAGGGCTACGAGCAGTACTTC
CDR3 protein: CASTGQGYEQYF

J gene: TRBJ1-2
V gene: TRBV5-1
clone size: NA
CDR3 length: 14
D gene: TRBD1
CDR3 DNA: TGCGCCAGCAGCTTGGGGGACAGAATCTATGGCTACACCTTC
CDR3 protein: CASSLGDRIYGYTF

J gene: TRBJ2-2
V gene: TRBV28
clone size: NA
CDR3 length: 21
D gene: NA
CDR3 DNA: TGTGCCAGCAGTTTATGGACTACCCTGACAGGTCCGGGAACTAACACCGGGGAGCTGTTTTTT
CDR3 protein: CASSLWTTLTGPGTNTGELFF

J gene: TRBJ1-1
V gene: TRBV19
clone size: NA
CDR3 length: 13
D gene: NA
CDR3 DNA: TGTGCCAGTAGTGGTGACTGGAACACTGAAGCTTTCTTT
CDR3 protein: CASSGDWNTEAFF

J gene: TRBJ2-1
V gene: TRBV19
clone size: few
CDR3 length: 13
D gene: NA
CDR3 DNA: TGTGCCAGTAGTATTCGCGAGTACAATGAGCAGTTCTTC
CDR3 protein: CASSIREYNEQFF

J gene: TRBJ2-1
V gene: TRBV4-3
clone size: NA
CDR3 length: 14
D gene: TRBD1
CDR3 DNA: TGCGCCAGCAGCCAACCGGGACAGAACAATGAGCAGTTCTTC
CDR3 protein: CASSQPGQNNEQFF

J gene: TRBJ2-3
V gene: TRBV4-1
clone size: NA
CDR3 length: 16
D gene: NA
CDR3 DNA: TGCGCCAGCAGCCAAGAAGCTAGCAGACGCACAGATACGCAGTATTTT
CDR3 protein: CASSQEASRRTDTQYF

J gene: TRBJ2-3
V gene: TRBV6-1
clone size: few
CDR3 length: 17
D gene: NA
CDR3 DNA: TGTGCCAGCAGTGGACCCCCTGACAGGTATCGCACAGATACGCAGTATTTT
CDR3 protein: CASSGPPDRYRTDTQYF

J gene: TRBJ2-5
V gene: TRBV28
clone size: NA
CDR3 length: 15
D gene: TRBD2
CDR3 DNA: TGTGCCAGCAGTACCCAGAGCGGGGGCAAAGAGACCCAGTACTTC
CDR3 protein: CASSTQSGGKETQYF

J gene: TRBJ1-4
V gene: TRBV28
clone size: NA
CDR3 length: 13
D gene: NA
CDR3 DNA: TGTGCCAGCAAACAGGGTATGGATGAAAAACTGTTTTTT
CDR3 protein: CASKQGMDEKLFF

J gene: TRBJ2-2
V gene: TRBV6-5
clone size: NA
CDR3 length: 14
D gene: NA
CDR3 DNA: TGTGCCAGCAGCCGTGACAGGATAAACGGGGAGCTGTTTTTT
CDR3 protein: CASSRDRINGELFF

J gene: TRBJ1-5
V gene: TRBV29-1
clone size: once
CDR3 length: 13
D gene: NA
CDR3 DNA: TGCAGCGTTGCCCTAGATAGCAATCAGCCCCAGCATTTT
CDR3 protein: CSVALDSNQPQHF

J gene: TRBJ1-4
V gene: TRBV4-2
clone size: NA
CDR3 length: 14
D gene: NA
CDR3 DNA: TGTGCCAGCAGCCATTCTGACGGGGGGGAAAAACTGTTTTTT
CDR3 protein: CASSHSDGGEKLFF

J gene: TRBJ1-1
V gene: TRBV5-1
clone size: few
CDR3 length: 15
D gene: NA
CDR3 DNA: TGCGCCAGCAGCTTGGAAGGGGGGGGTTACACTGAAGCTTTCTTT
CDR3 protein: CASSLEGGGYTEAFF

J gene: TRBJ1-2
V gene: TRBV5-4
clone size: NA
CDR3 length: 13
D gene: NA
CDR3 DNA: TGTGCCAGCAGCTTGGGGGGGCGTGATGGCTACACCTTC
CDR3 protein: CASSLGGRDGYTF

J gene: TRBJ1-1
V gene: TRBV7-2
clone size: NA
CDR3 length: 14
D gene: TRBD1
CDR3 DNA: TGTGCCAGCAGCCCCCTGGACAGGGCCACTGAAGCTTTCTTT
CDR3 protein: CASSPLDRATEAFF

J gene: TRBJ1-1
V gene: TRBV11-3
clone size: NA
CDR3 length: 14
D gene: NA
CDR3 DNA: TGTGCCAGCAGCTTCCGACAGACGAACACTGAAGCTTTCTTT
CDR3 protein: CASSFRQTNTEAFF

J gene: TRBJ1-1
V gene: TRBV2
clone size: NA
CDR3 length: 14
D gene: TRBD1
CDR3 DNA: TGTGCCAGCAGTTCCGGGACAGGGAACACTGAAGCTTTCTTT
CDR3 protein: CASSSGTGNTEAFF

J gene: TRBJ2-2
V gene: TRBV29-1
clone size: once
CDR3 length: 14
D gene: TRBD2
CDR3 DNA: TGCAGCGTTGTCGGGACTACTAACACCGGGGAGCTGTTTTTT
CDR3 protein: CSVVGTTNTGELFF

J gene: TRBJ2-1
V gene: TRBV10-1
clone size: NA
CDR3 length: 16
D gene: TRBD2
CDR3 DNA: TGCGCCAGCAGCCCATGGACTAGCGGGAGTGGAAATGAGCAGTTCTTC
CDR3 protein: CASSPWTSGSGNEQFF

J gene: TRBJ2-6
V gene: TRBV4-2
clone size: few
CDR3 length: 17
D gene: NA
CDR3 DNA: TGTGCCAGCAGCCACGAGTTATCGGGCTCTGGGGCCAACGGCCTGACTTTC
CDR3 protein: CASSHELSGSGANGLTF

J gene: TRBJ2-3
V gene: TRBV11-3
clone size: NA
CDR3 length: 16
D gene: NA
CDR3 DNA: TGTGCCAGCAGCTCTTTTTGGGACACGGGACCAGATACGCAGTATTTT
CDR3 protein: CASSSFWDTGPDTQYF

J gene: TRBJ1-1
V gene: TRBV4-3
clone size: NA
CDR3 length: 13
D gene: NA
CDR3 DNA: TGCGCCACTGGAAGGACAAGGGACACTGAAGCTTTCTTT
CDR3 protein: CATGRTRDTEAFF

J gene: TRBJ2-6
V gene: TRBV5-1
clone size: once
CDR3 length: 17
D gene: NA
CDR3 DNA: TGCGCCAGCAGCTTGAACTCCAGGGGCTCTGGGGCCAACGGCCTGACTTTC
CDR3 protein: CASSLNSRGSGANGLTF

J gene: TRBJ2-3
V gene: TRBV6-4
clone size: NA
CDR3 length: 15
D gene: TRBD1
CDR3 DNA: TGTGCCAGCAGTGAGGGACAGGGTCACACAGATACGCAGTATTTT
CDR3 protein: CASSEGQGHTDTQYF

J gene: TRBJ2-7
V gene: TRBV6-5
clone size: once
CDR3 length: 14
D gene: NA
CDR3 DNA: TGTGCCAGCCTATCGGGGGTGGGGACCTACGAGCAGTACTTC
CDR3 protein: CASLSGVGTYEQYF

J gene: TRBJ2-7
V gene: TRBV30
clone size: NA
CDR3 length: 11
D gene: NA
CDR3 DNA: TGTGCCTGGAGTACGCGAGCCGAGCAGTACTTC
CDR3 protein: CAWSTRAEQYF